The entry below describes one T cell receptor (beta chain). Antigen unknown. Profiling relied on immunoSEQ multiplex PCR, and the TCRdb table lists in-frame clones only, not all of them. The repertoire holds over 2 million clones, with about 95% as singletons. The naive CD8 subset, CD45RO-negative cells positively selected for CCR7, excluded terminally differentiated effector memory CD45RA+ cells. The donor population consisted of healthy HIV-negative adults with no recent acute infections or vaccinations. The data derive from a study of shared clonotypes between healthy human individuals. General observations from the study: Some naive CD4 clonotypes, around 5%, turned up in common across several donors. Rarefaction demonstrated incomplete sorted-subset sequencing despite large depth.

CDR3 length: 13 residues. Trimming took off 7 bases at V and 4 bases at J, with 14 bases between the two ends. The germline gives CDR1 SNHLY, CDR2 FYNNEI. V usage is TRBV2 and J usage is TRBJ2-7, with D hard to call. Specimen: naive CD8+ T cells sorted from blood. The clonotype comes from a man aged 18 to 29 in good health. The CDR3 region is CASMPGYYYEQYF. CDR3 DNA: TGTGCCAGCATGCCGGGCTATTATTACGAGCAGTACTTC.